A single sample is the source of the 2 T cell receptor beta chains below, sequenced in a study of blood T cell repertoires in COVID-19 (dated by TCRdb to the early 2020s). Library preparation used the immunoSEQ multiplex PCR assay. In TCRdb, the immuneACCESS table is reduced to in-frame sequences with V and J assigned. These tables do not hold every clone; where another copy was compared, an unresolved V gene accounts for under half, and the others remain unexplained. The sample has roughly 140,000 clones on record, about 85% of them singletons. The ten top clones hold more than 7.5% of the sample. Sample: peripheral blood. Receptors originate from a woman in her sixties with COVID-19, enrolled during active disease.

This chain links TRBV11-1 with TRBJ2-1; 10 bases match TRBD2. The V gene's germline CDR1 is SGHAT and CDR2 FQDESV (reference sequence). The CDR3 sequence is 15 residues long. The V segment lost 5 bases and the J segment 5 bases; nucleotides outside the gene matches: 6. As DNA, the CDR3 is TGTGCCAGCAGCCTCCTAGCGGGAGTTCACAATGAGCAGTTCTTC. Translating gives CASSLLAGVHNEQFF.

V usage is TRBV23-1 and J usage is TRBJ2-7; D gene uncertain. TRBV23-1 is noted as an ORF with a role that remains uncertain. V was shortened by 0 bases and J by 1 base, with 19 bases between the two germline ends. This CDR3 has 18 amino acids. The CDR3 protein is CASSQSLRSQVSSYEQYV. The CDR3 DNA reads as TGCGCCAGCAGTCAATCGTTGCGCAGCCAGGTCTCTTCCTACGAGCAGTACGTC.